This T cell receptor beta chain was documented in a study of cytomegalovirus exposure and HLA in healthy donors. Note on this clone: What it binds is not known.

PCR amplification relied on 60 Vbeta primers (plus 13 Jbeta primers). Using immunoSEQ multiplex PCR, the repertoire was profiled, and TCRdb retains in-frame clones only, with some absent. The profile shows about 140,000 clones, 78% of them singletons. Points from the study as a whole: Later analysis demonstrated an association between a missense DCLRE1C variant and TCR beta V- and J-gene trimming. Both high specificity and high sensitivity reportedly marked the classifier's diagnosis of cytomegalovirus status. A cluster of highly shared sequence variants was likely a sequencing artifact. A later analysis showed HLA-associated TCR beta chains outstripping equally common others in clonal expansion.

Germline V gives CDR1 LNHDA, CDR2 SQIVND (reference sequence). The ends were cut back, 5 bases at V and 0 bases at J, with 16 bases in the middle. The CDR3 totals 16 residues. The TCR was taken from a female donor in good health and CMV-seronegative. The specimen sequenced was PBMCs. The V call is TRBV19, the J call TRBJ1-2; unclear D gene. In DNA form, the CDR3 reads TGTGCCAGTAGTTTCCTTAAGACAACTTCTAACTATGGCTACACCTTC. Protein sequence: CASSFLKTTSNYGYTF.